The T cell receptor (beta chain) under discussion was sequenced for a study of OX40 agonist ivuxolimab in advanced cancers. Study findings and constraints: Relative to CD4+ cells, CD8+ T cells on average had more expanded clones. At 0.1 to 3.0 mg/kg, CD4+ and CD8+ blood T cells expanded clonally by week 6.

Systemic immunosuppression or autoimmune disease history was grounds to exclude patients. Sequencing was performed with immunoSEQ multiplex PCR; in TCRdb, only in-frame clones are kept and a portion is missing. The sample has tens of thousands of clones, 84% seen once. A word on this clone: Its antigen is as yet unknown.

The germline V and J ends were trimmed by 1 base and 4 bases, with 8 bases remaining between them. The CDR3 contains 13 residues. Germline CDR1 is MGHRA and CDR2 is YSYEKL. V is TRBV4-1 and J is TRBJ2-7; D remains unclear. This material consisted of CD4+ or CD8+ T cells sorted from blood, taken in a trial of the OX40 agonist ivuxolimab. This TCR came from an adult with an advanced solid tumor such as melanoma, head and neck, liver or kidney cancer. In nucleotides, the CDR3 is TGCGCCAGCAGCCAAGGGACGACATACGAGCAGTACTTC. This translates into CASSQGTTYEQYF.